This TCR beta chain comes out of a study of blood T cell repertoires in COVID-19. Overall study context: The United States, Italy and Spain provided the acute and convalescent COVID-19 samples.

Generated by immunoSEQ multiplex PCR, the TCRdb table keeps only in-frame clones and is missing some. In the table there are 150,000 to 200,000 clones, just over 85% of which are singletons. The CDR3 loop spans 15 amino acids. Germline loops: CDR1 ENHRY, CDR2 SYGVKD. Trimming at V came to 10 bases and at J to 0 bases, leaving 5 bases not matched to a gene. This chain connects TRBV10-3 to TRBJ2-1; 11 bases line up with TRBD2. Specimen: peripheral blood. The clonotype comes from a man aged 55 to 70 with acute or convalescent COVID-19. The CDR3 DNA follows: TGTGCCACCACTAGCGGGAGCACCTCCTACAATGAGCAGTTCTTC. This translates into CATTSGSTSYNEQFF.